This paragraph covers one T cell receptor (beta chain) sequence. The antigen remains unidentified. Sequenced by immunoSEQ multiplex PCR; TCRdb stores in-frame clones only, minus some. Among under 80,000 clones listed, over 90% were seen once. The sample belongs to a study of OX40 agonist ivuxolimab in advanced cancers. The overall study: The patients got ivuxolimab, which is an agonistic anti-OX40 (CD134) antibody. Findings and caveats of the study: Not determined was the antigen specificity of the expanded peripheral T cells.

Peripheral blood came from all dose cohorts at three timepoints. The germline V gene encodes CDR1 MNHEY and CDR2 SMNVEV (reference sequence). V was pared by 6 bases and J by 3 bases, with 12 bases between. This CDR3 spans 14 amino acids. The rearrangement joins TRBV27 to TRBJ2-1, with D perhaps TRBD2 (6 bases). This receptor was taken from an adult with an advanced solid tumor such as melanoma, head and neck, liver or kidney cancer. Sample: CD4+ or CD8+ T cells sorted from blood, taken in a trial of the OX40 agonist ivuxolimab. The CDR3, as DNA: TGTGCCAGCAGAGACGGGGGTTTCTACAATGAGCAGTTCTTC. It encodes CASRDGGFYNEQFF.